This TCR beta chain was documented in a study of response to subunit inactivated influenza vaccine. Findings and caveats of the study: Only a handful of new T cells, the authors suggested, are recruited with each seasonal influenza vaccination.

As concerns this clonotype: Its antigen remains unidentified.

The CDR3 runs to 14 residues. Trimming took off 5 bases at V and 5 bases at J, with 15 bases between the two ends. The germline V gene has CDR1 SGHTA and CDR2 FQGNSA. MiXCR, applied by TCRdb to the RT-PCR reads, yields one record per CDR3 protein. The table has roughly 780,000 distinct CDR3 sequences, under 20% seen once. The clonotype was recovered from a man aged 50-59 years who received an inactivated influenza vaccine. The V call is TRBV7-2, the J call TRBJ2-5, with a weak D call TRBD1 (6 bases). The source material was PBMCs from blood, sampled around 5 days after vaccination. As DNA, the CDR3 is TGTGCCAGCAGCAAAACAGGGATTTCGGAGACCCAGTACTTC. Protein: CASSKTGISETQYF. Based on the CDR3 plus reference TRBV7-2 and TRBJ2-5, the full variable domain is GAGVSQSPSNKVTEKGKDVELRCDPISGHTALYWYRQSLGQGLEFLIYFQGNSAPDKSGLPSDRFSAERTGGSVSTLTIQRTQQEDSAVYLCASSKTGISETQYFGPGTRLLVL.